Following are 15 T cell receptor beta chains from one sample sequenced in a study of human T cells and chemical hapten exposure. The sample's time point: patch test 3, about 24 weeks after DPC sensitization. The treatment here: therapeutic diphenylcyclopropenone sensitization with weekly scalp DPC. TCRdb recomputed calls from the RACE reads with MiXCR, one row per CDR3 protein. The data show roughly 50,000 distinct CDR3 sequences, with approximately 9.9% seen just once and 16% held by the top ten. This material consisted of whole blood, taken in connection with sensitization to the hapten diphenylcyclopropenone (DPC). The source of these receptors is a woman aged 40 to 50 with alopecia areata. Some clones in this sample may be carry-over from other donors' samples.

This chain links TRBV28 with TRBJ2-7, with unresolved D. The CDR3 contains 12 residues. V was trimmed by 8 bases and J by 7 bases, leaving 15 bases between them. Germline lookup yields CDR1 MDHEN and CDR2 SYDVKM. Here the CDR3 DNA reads TGTGCCAGCTTAGGGCAGTCTTGGGAGCAGTACTTC. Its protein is CASLGQSWEQYF.

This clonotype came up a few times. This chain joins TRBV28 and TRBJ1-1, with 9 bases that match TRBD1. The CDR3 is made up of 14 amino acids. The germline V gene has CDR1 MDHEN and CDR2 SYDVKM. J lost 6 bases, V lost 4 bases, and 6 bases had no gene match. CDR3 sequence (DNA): TGTGCCAGCAGTTCGGACAGGGGACGATCTGAAGCTTTCTTT. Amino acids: CASSSDRGRSEAFF.

CDR3: CASSYDRTNQPQHF. In nucleotides, the CDR3 is TGTGCCAGCAGTTACGACAGGACAAATCAGCCCCAGCATTTT. The V call is TRBV6-5, the J call TRBJ1-5, with D perhaps matching TRBD1 (6 bases). This CDR3 is built from 14 residues. CDR1 is MNHEY, CDR2 SVGAGI, per germline. V lost 2 bases, J lost 4 bases, and 9 bases lay in between.

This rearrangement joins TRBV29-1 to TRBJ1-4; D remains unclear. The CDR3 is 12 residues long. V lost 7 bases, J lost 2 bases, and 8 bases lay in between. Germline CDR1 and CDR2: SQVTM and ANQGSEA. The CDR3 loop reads CSARATNEKLFF. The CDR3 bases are TGCAGCGCCCGGGCCACTAATGAAAAACTGTTTTTT.

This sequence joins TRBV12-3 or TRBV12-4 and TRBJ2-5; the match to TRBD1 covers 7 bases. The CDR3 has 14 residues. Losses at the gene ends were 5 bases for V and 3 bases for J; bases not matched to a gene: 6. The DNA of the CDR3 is TGTGCCAGCAGTCTATCCGGGACAGAAGAGACCCAGTACTTC. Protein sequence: CASSLSGTEETQYF.

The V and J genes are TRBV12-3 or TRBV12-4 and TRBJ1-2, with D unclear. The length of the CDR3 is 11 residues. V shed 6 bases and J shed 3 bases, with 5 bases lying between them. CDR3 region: CASRKYYGYTF. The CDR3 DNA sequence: TGTGCCAGCAGAAAGTACTATGGCTACACCTTC.

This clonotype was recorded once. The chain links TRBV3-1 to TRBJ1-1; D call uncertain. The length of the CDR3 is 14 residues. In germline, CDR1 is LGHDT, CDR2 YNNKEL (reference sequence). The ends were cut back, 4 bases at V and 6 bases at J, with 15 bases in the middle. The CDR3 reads CASSPWTERAEAFF. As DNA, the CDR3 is TGTGCCAGCAGCCCCTGGACCGAGAGGGCTGAAGCTTTCTTT.

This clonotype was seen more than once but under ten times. The chain's CDR3 is CASISSRDNSPLHF. DNA for the CDR3: TGTGCCAGCATATCGAGTCGGGATAATTCACCCCTCCACTTT. The J gene is TRBJ1-6, the V gene TRBV2; D uncertain. CDR1 is SNHLY and CDR2 is FYNNEI in the germline V gene. This CDR3 has 14 residues. Deletions cut 7 bases from V and 5 bases from J, with 12 bases between.

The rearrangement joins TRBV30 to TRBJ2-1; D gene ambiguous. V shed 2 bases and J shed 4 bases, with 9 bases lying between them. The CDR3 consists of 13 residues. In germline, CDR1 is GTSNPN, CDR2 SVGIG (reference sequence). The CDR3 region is CAWSSTDYNEQFF. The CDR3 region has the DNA TGTGCCTGGAGTTCCACAGATTACAATGAGCAGTTCTTC.

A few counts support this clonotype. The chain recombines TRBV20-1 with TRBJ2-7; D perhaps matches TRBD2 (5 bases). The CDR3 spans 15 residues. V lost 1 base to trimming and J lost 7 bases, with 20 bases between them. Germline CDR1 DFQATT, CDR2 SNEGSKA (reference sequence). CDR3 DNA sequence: TGCAGTGCTAGAGGCCAAACTAGGGCGATAGAGGAGCAGTACTTC. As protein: CSARGQTRAIEEQYF.

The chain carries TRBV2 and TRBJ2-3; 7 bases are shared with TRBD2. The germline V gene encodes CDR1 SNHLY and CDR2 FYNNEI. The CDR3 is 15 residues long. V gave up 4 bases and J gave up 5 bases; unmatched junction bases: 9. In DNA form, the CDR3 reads TGTGCCAGCAGTGGTGAGCGGGGAGGTGGAGATACGCAGTATTTT. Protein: CASSGERGGGDTQYF.

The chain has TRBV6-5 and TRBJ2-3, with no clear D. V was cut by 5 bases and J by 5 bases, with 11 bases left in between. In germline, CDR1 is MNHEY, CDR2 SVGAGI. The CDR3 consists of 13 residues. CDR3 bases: TGTGCCAGCAGTCCCTACGACGAAGATACGCAGTATTTT. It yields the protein CASSPYDEDTQYF.

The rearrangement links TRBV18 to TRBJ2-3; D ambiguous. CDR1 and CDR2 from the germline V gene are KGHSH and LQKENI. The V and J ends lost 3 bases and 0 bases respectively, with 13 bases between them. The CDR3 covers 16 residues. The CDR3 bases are TGTGCCAGCTCACCGAGACGTGGGCTGAGCACAGATACGCAGTATTTT. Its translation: CASSPRRGLSTDTQYF.

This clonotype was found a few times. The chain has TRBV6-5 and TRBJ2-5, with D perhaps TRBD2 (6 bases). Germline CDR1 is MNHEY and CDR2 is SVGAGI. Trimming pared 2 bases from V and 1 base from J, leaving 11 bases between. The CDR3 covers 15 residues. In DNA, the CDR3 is TGTGCCAGCAGTTACAGCGCGGGAACCCAAGAGACCCAGTACTTC. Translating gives CASSYSAGTQETQYF.

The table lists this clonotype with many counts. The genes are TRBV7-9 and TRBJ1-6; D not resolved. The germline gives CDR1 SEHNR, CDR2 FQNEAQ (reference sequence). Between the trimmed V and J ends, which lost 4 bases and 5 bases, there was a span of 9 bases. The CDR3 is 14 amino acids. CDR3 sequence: CASSSSSDNSPLHF. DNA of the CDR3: TGTGCCAGCAGCTCCTCAAGTGATAATTCACCCCTCCACTTT.